This T cell receptor (beta chain) was documented in a study of tumor-infiltrating lymphocytes in primary liver carcinoma. Comment on this clonotype: The germline gene is not matched at one end of the junction; a read error may be the cause.

TCR beta cDNA was reverse-transcribed from 500 ng of total RNA. The reaction used a constant-region primer and ProtoScript II reverse transcriptase. Three nested multiplex PCR rounds of slightly modified ARM-PCR generated TCR beta libraries. The first two PCR rounds used TRBV1-TRBV30 forward primers with a C-beta reverse primer, roughly 11 cycles each. One entry per CDR3 protein, called by TCRdb with MiXCR from the multiplex PCR reads. The profile shows about 330,000 distinct CDR3 sequences, roughly two thirds of them singletons. From germline, CDR1 is SGHAT and CDR2 FQNNGV. The CDR3 is 13 amino acids. Unsorted whole blood served as the source of blood RNA, and germline DNA was extracted as well.

This TCR was recovered from a man aged 35-49 years with primary liver carcinoma and hepatitis B virus infection. This chain joins TRBV11-2 and TRBJ1-1, with 8 bases fitting TRBD1. Material: peripheral blood. CDR3 region: CASSRTGNTEASF. CDR3 nucleotide sequence: TGTGCCAGCAGCCGGACAGGGAACACTGAAGCTTCCTTT.